The 24 T cell receptor beta chains reported below all come from one sample, sequenced in a study of CD8 T cells in Susac syndrome. Reverse transcription used about 0.45 to 1 ug RNA and random hexamers. TCRdb reprocessed the immunoSEQ multiplex PCR reads with MiXCR, giving one entry per CDR3 protein. The sample includes approximately 180,000 distinct CDR3 sequences, nearly 97% of them seen just once. The sample comprised CD4+ T cells from PBMCs. All receptors derive from a human donor with multiple sclerosis.

The chain joins TRBV20-1 to TRBJ1-3; the D is unclear. Between the trimmed V and J ends, which lost 0 bases and 0 bases, there was a span of 12 bases. Per germline, CDR1 DFQATT and CDR2 SNEGSKA (reference sequence). The length of the CDR3 is 16 residues. The CDR3 region is CSARDLSPASGNTIYF. In nucleotides, the CDR3 is TGCAGTGCTAGAGATCTCAGTCCAGCCTCTGGAAACACCATATATTTT.

A single count supports this clonotype. This chain's CDR3 is CAWSTGEKQYF. The CDR3 nucleotides read TGTGCCTGGAGTACGGGGGAAAAGCAGTACTTC. The rearrangement uses TRBV30 and TRBJ2-7, with D perhaps TRBD2 (6 bases). The CDR3 has 11 amino acids. The germline V gene has CDR1 GTSNPN and CDR2 SVGIG (reference sequence). Deletions cut 2 bases from V and 8 bases from J, with 10 bases between.

CDR3 region: CASSPFNIEQFF. CDR3 nucleotides: TGTGCCAGCAGCCCCTTCAATATTGAGCAGTTCTTC. The chain carries TRBV6-2 or TRBV6-3 and TRBJ2-1; D is uncertain. This CDR3 is built from 12 residues. The V gene lost 6 bases and the J gene lost 9 bases, with 12 bases spanning the gap. Per the germline V gene, CDR1 is MNHEY and CDR2 is SVGEGT.

CDR3 amino acids: CASSLGGLGQPQHF. Here the CDR3 DNA reads TGTGCCAGCAGCTTGGGGGGATTAGGCCAGCCCCAGCATTTT. The chain is built from TRBV5-4 and TRBJ1-5; no clear D. The CDR3 totals 14 residues. V was clipped by 0 bases and J by 7 bases, with 11 bases between them. The germline V gene has CDR1 SGHNT and CDR2 YYREEE (reference sequence).

The chain couples TRBV5-1 to TRBJ2-1, with TRBD1 matching 8 bases. The V segment lost 4 bases and the J segment 6 bases; nucleotides outside the gene matches: 9. The CDR3 is 15 amino acids. Germline CDR1 and CDR2: SGHRS and YFSETQ. The CDR3, as DNA: TGCGCCAGCAGCCCGGGACAGGTAGTCGGCAATGAGCAGTTCTTC. It translates to CASSPGQVVGNEQFF.

The CDR3 coding sequence is TGTGCCAGCAGCCCCCATACAGAGAACACTGAAGCTTTCTTT. Translating gives CASSPHTENTEAFF. The chain combines TRBV9 with TRBJ1-1; D not certain. The CDR3 runs 14 residues. Trimming cost V 4 bases and J 1 base, with 11 bases left between them. Germline CDR1 SGDLS, CDR2 YYNGEE.

The rearrangement joins TRBV12-3 or TRBV12-4 to TRBJ1-5; tentatively, D is TRBD1 (5 bases). V gave up 9 bases and J gave up 6 bases, with 15 bases separating them. The length of the CDR3 is 13 residues. Here the CDR3 DNA reads TGTGCCAGTTCGACAGCGGTGAGTCAGCCCCAGCATTTT. Its protein product is CASSTAVSQPQHF.

V gene TRBV19 combines with J gene TRBJ2-7; 11 bases are a match to TRBD1. The V gene's germline CDR1 is LNHDA and CDR2 SQIVND (reference sequence). This CDR3 spans 13 amino acids. J lost 7 bases, V lost 4 bases, and 3 bases had no gene match. The CDR3 protein is CASSKDRGREQYF. The CDR3 coding sequence is TGTGCCAGTAGTAAGGACAGGGGGCGAGAGCAGTACTTC.

Worth noting for this clonotype: An end of the junction differs from the germline gene, which may be a read error. V is TRBV7-8 and J is TRBJ2-3; 11 nucleotides match TRBD2. This CDR3 contains 12 residues. Germline V CDR1 and CDR2: SGHVS, FQNEAQ. The CDR3 DNA is TGTGCCAGCAGCCGATTAGCGGGGGGGCCGAATTTT. Protein sequence: CASSRLAGGPNF.

As DNA, the CDR3 is TGTGCCAGTAGTCCCCCAGGGAGTGGTGAAAAACTGTTTTTT. Protein product: CASSPPGSGEKLFF. The rearrangement uses TRBV19 and TRBJ1-4; perhaps TRBD1 as D (5 bases). CDR3 size: 14 residues. From germline, CDR1 is LNHDA and CDR2 SQIVND (reference sequence). Trimming pared 5 bases from V and 7 bases from J, leaving 14 bases between. Complete variable domain (other parts from reference TRBV19 and TRBJ1-4): DGGITQSPKYLFRKEGQNVTLSCEQNLNHDAMYWYRQDPGQGLRLIYYSQIVNDFQKGDIAEGYSVSREKKESFPLTVTSAQKNPTAFYLCASSPPGSGEKLFFGSGTQLSVL.

This chain links TRBV30 with TRBJ1-1; no clear D gene. Germline V gene lookup returns CDR1 GTSNPN and CDR2 SVGIG (reference sequence). The CDR3 totals 13 residues. V lost 1 base to trimming and J lost 8 bases, with 14 bases between them. CDR3 protein: CAWSEVNSEEAFF. The CDR3, as DNA: TGTGCCTGGAGTGAAGTCAACAGTGAAGAAGCTTTCTTT.

A single count supports this clonotype. The chain is built from TRBV25-1 and TRBJ1-2; 7 bases match TRBD1. V shed 7 bases, J shed 7 bases, and the junction held 21 bases outside the gene matches. Per germline, CDR1 MGHDK and CDR2 SYGVNS. The CDR3 length is 17 residues. The CDR3 nucleotides read TGTGCCAGCAACCCTTCAACAGGGGCGGCCCTGGGGAGTGGCTACACCTTC. Its translation: CASNPSTGAALGSGYTF.

This CDR3 reads CSASRIWNEQFF. The CDR3, as DNA: TGCAGCGCAAGCAGGATTTGGAATGAGCAGTTCTTC. The V and J genes are TRBV29-1 and TRBJ2-1; D is unclear. The CDR3 runs to 12 residues. Germline CDR1 SQVTM, CDR2 ANQGSEA. V dropped 7 bases and J dropped 7 bases, with 14 bases sitting between them.

The rearrangement joins TRBV29-1 to TRBJ2-7; D is perhaps TRBD1 (5 bases). Per the germline V gene, CDR1 is SQVTM and CDR2 is ANQGSEA. V gave up 3 bases and J gave up 0 bases, with 9 bases separating them. The CDR3 runs to 13 residues. The CDR3 reads CSVDVQGSYEQYF. DNA of the CDR3: TGCAGCGTTGATGTCCAGGGCTCCTACGAGCAGTACTTC.

The rearrangement uses TRBV30 and TRBJ2-1; tentatively, D is TRBD2 (5 bases). This CDR3 has 13 residues. Germline CDR1 is GTSNPN and CDR2 is SVGIG (reference sequence). Between the trimmed V and J ends, which lost 4 bases and 6 bases, there was a span of 13 bases. CDR3 DNA sequence: TGTGCCTGGATCATCGGAGGAGGCAATGAGCAGTTCTTC. Its protein product is CAWIIGGGNEQFF.

The V call is TRBV6-5, the J call TRBJ1-1, with D perhaps TRBD1 (5 bases). This CDR3 has 15 amino acids. The V end was cut by 0 bases, the J end by 3 bases, with 11 bases between. Germline V CDR1 and CDR2: MNHEY, SVGAGI. The CDR3 DNA follows: TGTGCCAGCAGTTACTCAGGGACTGGCGACACTGAAGCTTTCTTT. Its protein is CASSYSGTGDTEAFF.

The chain combines TRBV12-3 or TRBV12-4 with TRBJ2-6; D may be TRBD1 (6 bases). This CDR3 is 15 amino acids long. V was pared by 9 bases and J by 0 bases, with 12 bases between. The CDR3 loop reads CASGRGFSGANVLTF. In DNA, the CDR3 is TGTGCCAGTGGAAGGGGGTTCTCTGGGGCCAACGTCCTGACTTTC.

The J gene is TRBJ2-2, the V gene TRBV3-1, with 7 bases aligning to TRBD1. J lost 5 bases, V lost 4 bases, and 13 bases had no gene match. Germline V gives CDR1 LGHDT, CDR2 YNNKEL (reference sequence). There are 17 residues in the CDR3. Written as DNA, the CDR3 is TGTGCCAGCAGCCGCTTCCCCGGGACAGCACCGACCGGGGAGCTGTTTTTT. It is translated as CASSRFPGTAPTGELFF.

The chain combines TRBV5-4 with TRBJ1-1; possible D gene TRBD1, 6 bases. Trimming removed 2 bases from V and 4 bases from J, with 9 bases in between. The CDR3 contains 13 residues. Germline V lookup: CDR1 SGHNT, CDR2 YYREEE (reference sequence). CDR3 region: CASSLLQGTEAFF. The CDR3 DNA sequence: TGTGCCAGCAGCTTATTACAGGGCACTGAAGCTTTCTTT.

The gene calls are TRBV4-3 and TRBJ2-3, with 9 nucleotides matching TRBD2. CDR1 is LGHNA and CDR2 is YSLEER in the germline V gene. V lost 4 bases, J lost 6 bases, and 8 bases stayed unmatched. The CDR3 contains 15 residues. CDR3 in amino acids: CASSRLAGVGDTQYF. As DNA, the CDR3 is TGCGCCAGCAGCCGTTTAGCGGGGGTGGGGGATACGCAGTATTTT.

This chain uses TRBV12-3 or TRBV12-4 with TRBJ2-4, with 8 bases that match TRBD2. J lost 8 bases, V lost 5 bases, and 5 bases had no gene match. CDR3 length equals 13 residues. DNA for the CDR3: TGTGCCAGCAGTGACGGGGGGGTTGACATTCAGTACTTC. It translates to CASSDGGVDIQYF.

The chain is built from TRBV7-9 and TRBJ2-1; no reliable D call. This CDR3 is 15 amino acids long. With 5 bases removed from V and 9 bases from J, the gap between germline ends came to 20 bases. CDR1 is SEHNR and CDR2 is FQNEAQ in the germline V gene (reference sequence). DNA for the CDR3: TGTGCCAGCAGCCCCGGAGTGAGGCTGGTGAGTGAGCAGTTCTTC. Protein sequence: CASSPGVRLVSEQFF.

The CDR3 spells CASSLRRPLSTDTQYF. The CDR3, as DNA: TGTGCCAGCAGCTTACGGCGACCTCTAAGCACAGATACGCAGTATTTT. The genes are TRBV7-9 and TRBJ2-3; D not resolved. CDR3 size: 16 residues. V lost 2 bases and J 0 bases, leaving 12 bases between the germline ends. Per germline, CDR1 SEHNR and CDR2 FQNEAQ (reference sequence).

This sequence joins TRBV4-2 and TRBJ2-1, with TRBD2 matching over 10 bases. From germline, CDR1 is LGHNA and CDR2 YNFKEQ. Trimming removed 1 base from V and 0 bases from J; junction bases left unmatched: 21. The CDR3 consists of 23 residues. CDR3 loop: CASSQAEAGLASGGLSSYNEQFF. CDR3 nucleotide sequence: TGTGCCAGCAGCCAAGCGGAAGCGGGTTTGGCTAGCGGGGGCCTAAGCTCCTACAATGAGCAGTTCTTC.